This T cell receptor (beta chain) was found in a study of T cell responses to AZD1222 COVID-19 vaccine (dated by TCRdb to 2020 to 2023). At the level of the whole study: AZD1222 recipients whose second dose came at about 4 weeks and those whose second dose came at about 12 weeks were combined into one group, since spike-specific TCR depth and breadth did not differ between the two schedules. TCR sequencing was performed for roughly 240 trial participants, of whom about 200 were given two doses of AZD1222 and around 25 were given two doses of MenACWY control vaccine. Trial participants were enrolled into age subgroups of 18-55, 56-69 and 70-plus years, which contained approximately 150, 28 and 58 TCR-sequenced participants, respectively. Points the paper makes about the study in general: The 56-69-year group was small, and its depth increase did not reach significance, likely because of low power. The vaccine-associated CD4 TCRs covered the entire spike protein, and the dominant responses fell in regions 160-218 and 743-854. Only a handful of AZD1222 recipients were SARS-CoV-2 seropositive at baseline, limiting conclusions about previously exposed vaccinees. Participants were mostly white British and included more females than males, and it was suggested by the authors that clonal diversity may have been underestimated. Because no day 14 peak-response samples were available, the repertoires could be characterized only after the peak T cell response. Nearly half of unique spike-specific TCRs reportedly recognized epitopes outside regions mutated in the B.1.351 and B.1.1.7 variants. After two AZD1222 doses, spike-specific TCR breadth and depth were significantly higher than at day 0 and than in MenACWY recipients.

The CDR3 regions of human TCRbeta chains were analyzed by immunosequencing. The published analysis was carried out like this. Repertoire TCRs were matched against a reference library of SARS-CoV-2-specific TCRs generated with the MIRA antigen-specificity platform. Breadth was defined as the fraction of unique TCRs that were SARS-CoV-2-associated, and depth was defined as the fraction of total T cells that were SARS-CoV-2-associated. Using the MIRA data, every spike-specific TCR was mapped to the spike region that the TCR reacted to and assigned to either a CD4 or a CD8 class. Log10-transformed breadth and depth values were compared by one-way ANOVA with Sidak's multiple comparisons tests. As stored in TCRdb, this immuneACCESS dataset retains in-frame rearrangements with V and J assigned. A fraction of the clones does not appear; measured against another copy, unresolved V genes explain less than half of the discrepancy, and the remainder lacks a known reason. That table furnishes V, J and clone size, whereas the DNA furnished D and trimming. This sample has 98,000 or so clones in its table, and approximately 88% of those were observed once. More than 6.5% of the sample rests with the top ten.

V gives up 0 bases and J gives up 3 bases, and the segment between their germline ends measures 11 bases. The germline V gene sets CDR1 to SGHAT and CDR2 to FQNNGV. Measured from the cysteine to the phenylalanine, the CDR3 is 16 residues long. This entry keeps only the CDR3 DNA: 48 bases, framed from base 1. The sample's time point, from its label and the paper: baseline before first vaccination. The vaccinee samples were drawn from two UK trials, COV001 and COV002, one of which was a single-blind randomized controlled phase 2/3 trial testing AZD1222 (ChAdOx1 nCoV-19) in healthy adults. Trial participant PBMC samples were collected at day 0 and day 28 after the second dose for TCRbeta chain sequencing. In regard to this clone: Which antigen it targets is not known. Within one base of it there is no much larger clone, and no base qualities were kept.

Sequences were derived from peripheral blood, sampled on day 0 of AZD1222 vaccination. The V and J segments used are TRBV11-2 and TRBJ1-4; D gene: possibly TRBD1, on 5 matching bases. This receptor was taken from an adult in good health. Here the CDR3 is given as CASSLDPRGANEKLFF. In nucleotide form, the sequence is TGTGCCAGCAGCTTAGATCCAAGGGGTGCTAATGAAAAACTGTTTTTT.